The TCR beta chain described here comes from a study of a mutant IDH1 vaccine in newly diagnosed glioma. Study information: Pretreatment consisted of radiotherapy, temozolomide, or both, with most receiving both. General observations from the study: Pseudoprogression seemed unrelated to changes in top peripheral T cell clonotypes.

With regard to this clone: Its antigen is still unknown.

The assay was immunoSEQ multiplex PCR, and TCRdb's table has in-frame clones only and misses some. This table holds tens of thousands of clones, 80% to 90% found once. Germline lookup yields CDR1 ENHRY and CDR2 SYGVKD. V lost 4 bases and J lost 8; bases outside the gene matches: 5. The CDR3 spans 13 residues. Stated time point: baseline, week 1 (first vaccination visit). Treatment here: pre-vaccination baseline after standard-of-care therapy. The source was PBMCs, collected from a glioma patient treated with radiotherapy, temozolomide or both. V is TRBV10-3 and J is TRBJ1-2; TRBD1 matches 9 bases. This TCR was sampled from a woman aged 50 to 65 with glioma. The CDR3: CAISVGQGNGYTF. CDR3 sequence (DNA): TGTGCCATCAGTGTTGGACAGGGGAACGGCTACACCTTC.